This TCR beta chain was recovered during a study of control samples from healthy donors and cancer patients. TCRdb's table, derived via immunoSEQ multiplex PCR, lists solely in-frame clones and lacks some. Of around 200,000 clones in the sample, 91% are singletons; the top ten hold approximately 1.4%. This CDR3 comprises 12 residues. The germline V gene encodes CDR1 MNHEY and CDR2 SVGAGI. The V and J ends lost 10 bases and 1 base respectively, with 10 bases between them. The source material was blood. This chain links TRBV6-5 with TRBJ1-1, with a weak D call TRBD1 (6 bases). The sequence was obtained from a woman aged 25 to 45 in good health. The CDR3 coding sequence is TGTGCCACCGTGACAGGGAACACTGAAGCTTTCTTT. Residues: CATVTGNTEAFF.